Listed here is a single T cell receptor (beta chain). What it binds is not known. The V gene end was trimmed by 4 bases and the J gene end by 4 bases; junction bases not matched to a gene: 9. The germline V gene has CDR1 SNHLY and CDR2 FYNNEI. The CDR3 extends over 17 amino acids. Clones were read by immunoSEQ multiplex PCR, and TCRdb kept only the in-frame ones, dropping some. The sample yields about 6,900 clones, more than 50% seen once. The data derive from a study of CD4+ T cells in melanoma. Study results and limitations: A reported correlation linked neoantigen-specific CD4+ T cells to CD8+, macrophage and B cell function. Diverse differentiation states were reported for melanoma neoantigen-specific CD4+ T cells.

Sequencing used cells from a culture (not recorded whether cultured in vitro). The V call is TRBV2, the J call TRBJ2-3; 12 nucleotides match TRBD2. This clonotype was obtained from a human donor with melanoma. DNA for the CDR3: TGTGCCAGCAGTGGGGAGGCTAGCGGGGGGGCCGCAGATACGCAGTATTTT. Its protein is CASSGEASGGAADTQYF.